Presented here are 18 T cell receptor beta chains from one specimen sequenced in a study of CD8 T cells in ankylosing spondylitis. MiXCR, run by TCRdb on the 5' RACE reads, gives a single entry per CDR3 protein. The sample has 390,000 or so distinct CDR3 sequences, approximately 20% seen once; the top ten hold around 17%. Their target antigens are unknown. General study points: Characteristic of ankylosing spondylitis blood, it appeared, was a TCR beta motif comprising several highly homologous variants.

Sequenced material: blood, either unsorted or a sorted T cell fraction (not recorded which). Receptors were obtained from a male donor with ankylosing spondylitis.

The chain couples TRBV6-5 to TRBJ2-2, with D possibly TRBD1 on 6 matching bases. The CDR3 is made up of 15 amino acids. Germline V gene lookup returns CDR1 MNHEY and CDR2 SVGAGI. Trimming stripped 0 bases from V and 4 bases from J, with 9 bases between. CDR3 loop: CASSYSGTSTGELFF. CDR3 coding DNA: TGTGCCAGCAGTTACTCAGGGACAAGCACCGGGGAGCTGTTTTTT.

The sample holds a few counts of this clonotype. The V call is TRBV25-1, the J call TRBJ2-7; D is ambiguous. The V end was cut by 4 bases, the J end by 6 bases, with 10 bases between. The CDR3 is 12 amino acids. Germline CDR1 reads MGHDK; CDR2 reads SYGVNS. In DNA, the CDR3 is TGTGCCAGCAGTGTGTCTACCCGCGAGCAGTACTTC. Its protein is CASSVSTREQYF.

The chain uses TRBV10-3 and TRBJ1-1; weak D call: TRBD1 (6 bases). This CDR3 is built from 14 residues. From germline, CDR1 is ENHRY and CDR2 SYGVKD. Trimming took off 8 bases at V and 0 bases at J, with 13 bases between the two ends. The CDR3 is CAIGAGVLNTEAFF. DNA for the CDR3: TGTGCCATCGGGGCAGGGGTTTTGAACACTGAAGCTTTCTTT.

This clonotype came up a few times. V gene TRBV18 combines with J gene TRBJ1-4; 7 positions match TRBD1. The CDR3 totals 15 residues. J lost 4 bases, V lost 3 bases, and 5 bases had no gene match. The germline gives CDR1 KGHSH, CDR2 LQKENI. The CDR3 DNA follows: TGTGCCAGCTCACCGCCGGGACAGTATAATGAAAAACTGTTTTTT. This sequence encodes CASSPPGQYNEKLFF.

The chain carries TRBV24-1 and TRBJ2-1; 12 bases are shared with TRBD2. Trimming cost V 3 bases and J 7 bases; bases outside gene matches: 9. The CDR3 covers 17 residues. Germline CDR1 KGHDR, CDR2 SFDVKD. CDR3: CATSDATSGSLGNEQFF. CDR3 DNA: TGTGCCACCAGTGATGCGACTAGCGGGAGCCTCGGGAATGAGCAGTTCTTC.

This clonotype was counted only a few times. This sequence joins TRBV14 and TRBJ1-1, with 7 bases identical to TRBD1. J gave up 1 base and V 3 bases, and 2 bases lay outside the gene matches. Germline V lookup: CDR1 SGHDN, CDR2 FVKESK. The CDR3 contains 14 residues. In DNA form, the CDR3 reads TGTGCCAGCAGCCAGGACAGGACGAACACTGAAGCTTTCTTT. Residues: CASSQDRTNTEAFF.

V is TRBV10-3 and J is TRBJ2-5, with D perhaps being TRBD1 or TRBD2 (6 bases each). The CDR3 is 14 amino acids. The V gene's germline CDR1 is ENHRY and CDR2 SYGVKD. Trimming left V 8 bases short and J 4 bases short, with 17 bases between. CDR3 DNA sequence: TGTGCCATCGGTGGGGGGCTGCGAGGAGAGACCCAGTACTTC. It specifies CAIGGGLRGETQYF.

In this sample, this clonotype turned up many times. The gene calls are TRBV9 and TRBJ1-1; unclear D gene. The V end was cut by 5 bases, the J end by 1 base, with 12 bases between. The CDR3 has 14 amino acids. CDR1 is SGDLS and CDR2 is YYNGEE in the germline V gene. CDR3: CASSGHGENTEAFF. CDR3 bases: TGTGCCAGCAGTGGTCATGGGGAGAACACTGAAGCTTTCTTT. Using reference TRBV9 and TRBJ1-1 for the parts outside the CDR3, the full variable domain is DSGVTQTPKHLITATGQRVTLRCSPRSGDLSVYWYQQSLDQGLQFLIQYYNGEERAKGNILERFSAQQFPDLHSELNLSSLELGDSALYFCASSGHGENTEAFFGQGTRLTVV.

The chain carries TRBV4-2 and TRBJ2-7; D is unclear. Germline V gives CDR1 LGHNA, CDR2 YNFKEQ. The V gene lost 4 bases and the J gene lost 3 bases, with 10 bases spanning the gap. The CDR3 is 13 amino acids. The CDR3 DNA reads TGTGCCAGCAGCCCCCGGGCCGGCTACGAGCAGTACTTC. This gives the protein CASSPRAGYEQYF.

V is TRBV19 and J is TRBJ2-1; no firm D call. Trimming removed 4 bases at V and 6 bases at J, with 7 bases between. Germline values: CDR1 LNHDA, CDR2 SQIVND (reference sequence). The CDR3 runs to 12 residues. This CDR3 reads CASSTRFNEQFF. CDR3 sequence (DNA): TGTGCCAGTAGTACCCGTTTCAATGAGCAGTTCTTC.

The J gene is TRBJ1-5, the V gene TRBV18, with D perhaps TRBD1 (6 bases). The CDR3 extends over 15 amino acids. Germline V lookup: CDR1 KGHSH, CDR2 LQKENI. The V and J ends lost 1 base and 6 bases respectively, with 13 bases between them. CDR3 sequence: CASSPRAETGQPQHF. DNA of the CDR3: TGTGCCAGCTCACCACGGGCAGAGACAGGTCAGCCCCAGCATTTT.

The chain links TRBV2 to TRBJ1-4; no reliable D call. The CDR3 is made up of 12 amino acids. V lost 4 bases, J lost 10 bases, and 10 bases lay in between. Germline V gives CDR1 SNHLY, CDR2 FYNNEI. Written as DNA, the CDR3 is TGTGCCAGCAGTGGGTCTCGGGCAAAACTGTTTTTT. This translates into CASSGSRAKLFF.

The sample holds many counts of this clonotype. The chain combines TRBV12-3 or TRBV12-4 with TRBJ2-2, with 8 bases fitting TRBD2. The CDR3 contains 16 residues. With 6 bases clipped from V and 0 bases from J, the junction kept 6 bases outside the gene matches. CDR3 DNA: TGTGCCAGCAGGGATACTAGCGGAGCGAACACCGGGGAGCTGTTTTTT. Translation: CASRDTSGANTGELFF.

The J gene is TRBJ2-3, the V gene TRBV12-3 or TRBV12-4; the match to TRBD2 covers 11 bases. There are 16 residues in the CDR3. J gave up 0 bases and V 7 bases, and 6 bases lay outside the gene matches. The CDR3 loop is CASTPRLAGSTDTQYF. DNA of the CDR3: TGTGCCAGCACCCCCCGACTAGCGGGAAGCACAGATACGCAGTATTTT.

The chain is built from TRBV18 and TRBJ1-5; the match to TRBD1 covers 7 bases. CDR1 and CDR2 (germline): KGHSH, LQKENI. The CDR3 is made up of 18 amino acids. V lost 5 bases to trimming and J lost 8 bases; unmatched junction nucleotides: 21. CDR3 DNA: TGTGCCAGCTCATTCGGACAGGTATGGCTCTTCGGGGCAAAGCCCCAGCATTTT. It yields the protein CASSFGQVWLFGAKPQHF.

The chain couples TRBV28 to TRBJ1-3, with TRBD1 matching over 9 bases. Germline values: CDR1 MDHEN, CDR2 SYDVKM. The CDR3 consists of 15 residues. Trimming at V came to 7 bases and at J to 3 bases, leaving 7 bases not matched to a gene. CDR3 sequence reads: CASIPQGAYGNTIYF. CDR3 in DNA: TGTGCCAGCATCCCACAGGGGGCGTATGGAAACACCATATATTTT.

There are a few counts of this clonotype. The chain carries TRBV3-1 and TRBJ2-1; no clear D. The CDR3 covers 12 residues. Trimming shortened V by 4 bases and J by 6 bases, and 7 bases separated the two germline ends. Germline V gives CDR1 LGHDT, CDR2 YNNKEL (reference sequence). CDR3 sequence reads: CASSPNTNEQFF. The CDR3 DNA is TGTGCCAGCAGCCCAAACACCAATGAGCAGTTCTTC.

There are a few counts of this clonotype. The chain recombines TRBV10-3 with TRBJ1-5; no definite D call. The V end was cut by 0 bases, the J end by 2 bases, with 11 bases between. This CDR3 spans 16 amino acids. Per the germline V gene, CDR1 is ENHRY and CDR2 is SYGVKD. The CDR3 DNA is TGTGCCATCAGTGAGTCGTCTGGACGTGGCAATCAGCCCCAGCATTTT. Its protein product is CAISESSGRGNQPQHF.